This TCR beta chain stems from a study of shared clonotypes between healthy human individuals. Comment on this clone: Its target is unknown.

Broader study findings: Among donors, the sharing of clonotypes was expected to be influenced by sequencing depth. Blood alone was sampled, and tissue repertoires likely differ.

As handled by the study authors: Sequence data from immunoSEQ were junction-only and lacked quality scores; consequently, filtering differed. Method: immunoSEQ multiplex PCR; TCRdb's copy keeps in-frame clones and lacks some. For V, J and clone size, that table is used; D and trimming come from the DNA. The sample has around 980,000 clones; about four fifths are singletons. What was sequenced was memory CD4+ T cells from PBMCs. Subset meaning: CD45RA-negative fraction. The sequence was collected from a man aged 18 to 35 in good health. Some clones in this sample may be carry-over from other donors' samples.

CDR3 coding DNA: TGCGCCAGCAGCTCGGGACTAGCAATCTACGAGCAGTACTTC. Translated: CASSSGLAIYEQYF. The genes are TRBV5-1 and TRBJ2-7, with 9 bases matching TRBD2. The CDR3 length is 14 residues. Germline V gene lookup returns CDR1 SGHRS and CDR2 YFSETQ. Unmatched junction bases numbered 4, after V lost 3 bases and J lost 3 bases.